This paragraph reports one TCR beta chain. Its antigen is unidentified. The data stem from a study of T cells expressing NK-cell markers. Notes on the study in general: More than five of the donors carried dominant NKG2C+ clonotypes that took up roughly 1.0-8% of their CD8+ T cells. The same clonotypes also predominated in the CD3+CD56-NKG2C+ fraction of four donors.

Reprocessing the 5' RACE reads, TCRdb reports a single entry for every CDR3 protein and omits DNA. Across about 410,000 distinct CDR3 sequences, the top ten clones capture roughly 10% of the sample. The CDR3 totals 15 residues. The V gene is TRBV12-3 or TRBV12-4, the J gene TRBJ2-7; TCRdb proposes TRBD1, but this gene call is untestable without DNA. This TCR was recovered from a woman between 50 and 59 years old in good health. The sample was blood T cells: a sorted CD56 or NKG2C T cell subset, CD4+ or CD8+ T cells, or bulk PBMC T cells (not recorded which). CDR3 region: CASQGLGGGGYEQYF.